Reported below is one T cell receptor beta chain. Germline V gene lookup returns CDR1 SNHLY and CDR2 FYNNEI. The CDR3 covers 13 residues. After removal of 5 bases from V and 8 bases from J, the junction contained 2 bases not matched to a gene. This sample stems from a study of T cell changes during pregnancy in multiple sclerosis. Some clones are missing from TCRdb's copy, which holds only in-frame ones; the method was immunoSEQ multiplex PCR. The sample records about 110,000 clones, roughly 92% being singletons. This TCR was recovered from a female donor in good health, enrolled as a control in a pregnancy study. Sequencing was performed on peripheral blood, taken in the third trimester of pregnancy. The chain has TRBV2 and TRBJ2-3; 12 bases are shared with TRBD2. The CDR3 bases are TGTGCCAGCAGTTTACTAGCGGGGGGTACGCAGTATTTT. Protein: CASSLLAGGTQYF.